This passage covers 6 T cell receptor beta chains from one sample sequenced in a study of T-cell reconstitution after alpha-beta-depleted transplantation in children. The library targeted TCRbeta and was prepared with unique molecular identifiers. One entry per CDR3 protein results from TCRdb running MiXCR on the PCR reads. The sample yields some 260,000 distinct CDR3 sequences, around 25% seen once. Sequencing used PBMCs, mostly from graft donor cells, obtained 360 days after TCRalphabeta/CD19-depleted stem cell transplant. These receptor sequences come from a female patient between 2 and 15 years old who had a stem cell transplant for congenital amegakaryocytic thrombocytopenia, so the T cells may come from the graft donor.

The V gene is TRBV4-1, the J gene TRBJ2-5; 7 bases line up with TRBD1. The germline V gene has CDR1 MGHRA and CDR2 YSYEKL. CDR3 size: 15 residues. The V and J ends lost 1 base and 4 bases, in that order; junction bases with no gene match: 6. The DNA for the CDR3 is TGCGCCAGCAGCCAAGTCGTTAGGGGGCTAGAGACCCAGTACTTC. Amino acids: CASSQVVRGLETQYF.

This clonotype came up many times. This chain links TRBV20-1 with TRBJ1-2, with 8 positions matching TRBD1. The CDR3 extends over 13 amino acids. The V and J ends lost 3 bases and 6 bases, in that order; junction bases with no gene match: 6. The germline gives CDR1 DFQATT, CDR2 SNEGSKA (reference sequence). The CDR3 is CSASLGQGDGYTF. CDR3 in DNA: TGCAGTGCTAGCCTCGGACAGGGCGATGGCTACACCTTC.

The chain joins TRBV28 to TRBJ2-7, with no clear D. The length of the CDR3 is 15 residues. Germline V gives CDR1 MDHEN, CDR2 SYDVKM. V lost 6 bases to trimming and J lost 6 bases, with 21 bases between them. CDR3 loop: CASSKPVGTRAEQYF. The CDR3 DNA follows: TGTGCCAGCAGCAAGCCGGTTGGCACCCGTGCCGAGCAGTACTTC.

This chain connects TRBV20-1 to TRBJ1-1; D gene ambiguous. V was clipped by 7 bases and J by 5 bases, with 17 bases between them. This CDR3 is built from 13 residues. Per the germline V gene, CDR1 is DFQATT and CDR2 is SNEGSKA (reference sequence). CDR3 bases: TGCAGTGGAGCGGCGGGCAGTCGAACTGAAGCTTTCTTT. Amino acid sequence: CSGAAGSRTEAFF.

This clonotype showed up just a few times. The chain uses TRBV20-1 and TRBJ1-5, with a possible D match to TRBD1 (5 bases). Per germline, CDR1 DFQATT and CDR2 SNEGSKA (reference sequence). V was shortened by 3 bases and J by 4 bases, with 13 bases between the two germline ends. The CDR3 runs to 14 residues. The CDR3 sequence is CSASGTFPNQPQHF. CDR3 DNA: TGCAGTGCTAGCGGGACCTTCCCGAATCAGCCCCAGCATTTT.

This clonotype was recorded a few times. The junction shows a germline mismatch at one end, possibly a read error. The chain combines TRBV12-3 or TRBV12-4 with TRBJ2-7; 12 bases line up with TRBD2. This CDR3 has 14 residues. The CDR3 spells CASSLAGGQFEQYF. DNA for the CDR3: TGTGCCAGCAGTCTAGCGGGAGGGCAATTCGAGCAGTACTTC.